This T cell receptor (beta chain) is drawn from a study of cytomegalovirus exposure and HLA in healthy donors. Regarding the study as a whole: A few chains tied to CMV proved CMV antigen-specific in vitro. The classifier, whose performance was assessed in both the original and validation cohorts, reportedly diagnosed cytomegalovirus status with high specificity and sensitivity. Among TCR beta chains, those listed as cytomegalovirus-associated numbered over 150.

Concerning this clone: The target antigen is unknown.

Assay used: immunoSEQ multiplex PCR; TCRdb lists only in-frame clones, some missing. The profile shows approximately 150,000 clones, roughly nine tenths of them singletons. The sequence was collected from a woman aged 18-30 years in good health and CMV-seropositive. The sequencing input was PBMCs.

CDR3: CASSPNGQGNQPQHF. Here the CDR3 DNA reads TGTGCCAGCAGCCCAAACGGACAGGGAAATCAGCCCCAGCATTTT. This rearrangement joins TRBV9 to TRBJ1-5, with TRBD1 matching over 8 bases. This CDR3 contains 15 residues. V was pared by 4 bases and J by 4 bases, with 7 bases of the junction left unmatched. Germline-derived CDR1 and CDR2 are SGDLS and YYNGEE.